Sequencing of this T cell receptor (beta chain) was carried out in a study of cytomegalovirus exposure and HLA in healthy donors. Study background: Roughly 180 million T cells yielded approximately 100 million unique TCR beta sequences, as an earlier analysis found. Regarding the study as a whole: Later analysis revealed greater clonal expansion in HLA-associated TCR beta chains than in equally common others. Some public TCRs appeared in many individuals, while most sequences were rare.

Of note for this clone: Its cognate antigen is unknown.

V was cut by 6 bases and J by 7 bases, with 15 bases left in between. This CDR3 is 13 amino acids long. From germline, CDR1 is SGDLS and CDR2 YYNGEE. The PCR made use of 60 Vbeta and 13 Jbeta primers. Per the study methods: The authors later counted 70 million to 80 million unique TCR beta chains, approximately 10 million of them shared. TCRdb's table, derived via immunoSEQ multiplex PCR, lists solely in-frame clones and lacks some. That table is the source of V, J and clone size, and D and trimming were worked out from the DNA. The table includes about 120,000 clones, 80% detected once. This clonotype was sampled from a female donor in good health and CMV-seropositive. The chain carries TRBV9 and TRBJ2-3, with D tentatively TRBD1 (6 bases). Sequencing was performed on PBMCs. The CDR3 is CASNRDTSNTQYF. CDR3 bases: TGTGCCAGCAACAGGGACACCTCGAATACGCAGTATTTT. The variable domain in full, completed from reference TRBV9 and TRBJ2-3, reads DSGVTQTPKHLITATGQRVTLRCSPRSGDLSVYWYQQSLDQGLQFLIQYYNGEERAKGNILERFSAQQFPDLHSELNLSSLELGDSALYFCASNRDTSNTQYFGPGTRLTVL.